These 11 T cell receptor beta chains were all obtained from the same sample, sequenced in a study of control samples from healthy donors and cancer patients. The assay was immunoSEQ multiplex PCR, and TCRdb's table has in-frame clones only and misses some. Of about 130,000 clones listed, more than 90% were seen once; the top ten hold about 5.5%. The sequencing sample was made of blood. The source of these receptors is a man aged 18-30 years in good health.

This clone has ten or more counts. This chain links TRBV7-9 with TRBJ1-2, with D perhaps TRBD1 (5 bases). V lost 5 bases, J lost 1 base, and 14 bases lay in between. Germline V gene lookup returns CDR1 SEHNR and CDR2 FQNEAQ (reference sequence). The CDR3 loop spans 15 amino acids. The CDR3 here is CASSVARAGNYGYTF. The CDR3 DNA reads as TGTGCCAGCAGCGTCGCCAGGGCGGGTAACTATGGCTACACCTTC.

The chain has TRBV10-3 and TRBJ1-2, with a possible D match to TRBD1 (6 bases). Trimming shortened V by 5 bases and J by 5 bases, and 12 bases separated the two germline ends. Germline CDR1 is ENHRY and CDR2 is SYGVKD. This CDR3 is built from 13 residues. CDR3 amino acids: CAISLGQRYGYTF. CDR3 coding DNA: TGTGCCATCAGTCTAGGACAGAGATATGGCTACACCTTC.

The CDR3 spells CASSSLDNEAFF. In nucleotides, the CDR3 is TGTGCCAGCAGTTCTCTGGACAATGAAGCTTTCTTT. J is TRBJ1-1 and V is TRBV6-5, with D tentatively TRBD1 (5 bases). Germline-derived CDR1 and CDR2 are MNHEY and SVGAGI. The CDR3 loop spans 12 amino acids. V lost 4 bases to trimming and J lost 7 bases, with 10 bases between them.

This clone was seen a few times. The chain uses TRBV6-1 and TRBJ1-3; no clear D gene. The CDR3 consists of 17 residues. Germline lookup yields CDR1 MNHNS and CDR2 SASEGT. Trimming pared 4 bases from V and 2 bases from J, leaving 18 bases between. The CDR3 protein is CASSGPGYQFPGNTIYF. In DNA, the CDR3 is TGTGCCAGCAGTGGCCCAGGTTACCAGTTCCCTGGAAACACCATATATTTT.

J is TRBJ1-4 and V is TRBV5-1, with 7 bases lining up with TRBD1. V gave up 5 bases and J gave up 1 base; unmatched junction bases: 11. This CDR3 region has 17 residues. The germline gives CDR1 SGHRS, CDR2 YFSETQ. DNA of the CDR3: TGCGCCAGCAGGGGGGACAGCGGCTACATAACTAATGAAAAACTGTTTTTT. Its protein is CASRGDSGYITNEKLFF.

The chain is built from TRBV4-2 and TRBJ1-2; D gene uncertain. V dropped 0 bases and J dropped 2 bases, with 10 bases sitting between them. CDR1 and CDR2 from the germline V gene are LGHNA and YNFKEQ. The CDR3 totals 15 residues. This CDR3 is CASSQDGRGNYGYTF. The CDR3 nucleotides are TGTGCCAGCAGCCAAGATGGTCGGGGAAACTATGGCTACACCTTC.

The CDR3 loop is CASSPPGGANVLTF. CDR3 in DNA: TGCGCCAGCAGTCCACCTGGGGGGGCCAACGTCCTGACTTTC. This rearrangement joins TRBV5-1 to TRBJ2-6; D is unresolved. With 5 bases removed from V and 4 bases from J, the gap between germline ends came to 10 bases. Germline assignment: CDR1 SGHRS and CDR2 YFSETQ. CDR3 length: 14 residues.

Only a few counts were recorded for this clone. This chain uses TRBV20-1 with TRBJ1-6, with no clear D. Trimming took 3 bases from V and 7 from J, leaving 16 bases between them. The CDR3 spans 15 residues. Germline V gives CDR1 DFQATT, CDR2 SNEGSKA (reference sequence). In nucleotides, the CDR3 is TGCAGTGCTAGTCAGGAGATCCTCGAGAATTCACCCCTCCACTTT. As protein: CSASQEILENSPLHF.

This clone is a singleton in its sample. This chain links TRBV25-1 with TRBJ1-2; maybe TRBD1 (5 bases). With 3 bases removed from V and 2 bases from J, the gap between germline ends came to 7 bases. The CDR3 consists of 13 residues. The germline gives CDR1 MGHDK, CDR2 SYGVNS. The CDR3 here is CASSDQGNYGYTF. The CDR3 DNA reads TGTGCCAGCAGTGACCAGGGAAACTATGGCTACACCTTC.

V is TRBV10-3 and J is TRBJ2-1, with D perhaps given as TRBD1 or TRBD2 (5 bases each). The CDR3 extends over 14 amino acids. CDR1 and CDR2 from the germline V gene are ENHRY and SYGVKD. The germline V and J ends were trimmed by 7 bases and 4 bases, with 14 bases remaining between them. CDR3 DNA sequence: TGTGCCATCAACCACTGGGGGTCGTACAATGAGCAGTTCTTC. Translated, it gives CAINHWGSYNEQFF.

The chain recombines TRBV7-9 with TRBJ2-1; 9 positions match TRBD2. Germline V gene lookup returns CDR1 SEHNR and CDR2 FQNEAQ (reference sequence). Trimming at V came to 5 bases and at J to 2 bases, leaving 7 bases not matched to a gene. There are 16 residues in the CDR3. The CDR3 sequence: CASSTVRLAAYNEQFF. In DNA form, the CDR3 reads TGTGCCAGCAGCACCGTCCGACTAGCGGCCTACAATGAGCAGTTCTTC.